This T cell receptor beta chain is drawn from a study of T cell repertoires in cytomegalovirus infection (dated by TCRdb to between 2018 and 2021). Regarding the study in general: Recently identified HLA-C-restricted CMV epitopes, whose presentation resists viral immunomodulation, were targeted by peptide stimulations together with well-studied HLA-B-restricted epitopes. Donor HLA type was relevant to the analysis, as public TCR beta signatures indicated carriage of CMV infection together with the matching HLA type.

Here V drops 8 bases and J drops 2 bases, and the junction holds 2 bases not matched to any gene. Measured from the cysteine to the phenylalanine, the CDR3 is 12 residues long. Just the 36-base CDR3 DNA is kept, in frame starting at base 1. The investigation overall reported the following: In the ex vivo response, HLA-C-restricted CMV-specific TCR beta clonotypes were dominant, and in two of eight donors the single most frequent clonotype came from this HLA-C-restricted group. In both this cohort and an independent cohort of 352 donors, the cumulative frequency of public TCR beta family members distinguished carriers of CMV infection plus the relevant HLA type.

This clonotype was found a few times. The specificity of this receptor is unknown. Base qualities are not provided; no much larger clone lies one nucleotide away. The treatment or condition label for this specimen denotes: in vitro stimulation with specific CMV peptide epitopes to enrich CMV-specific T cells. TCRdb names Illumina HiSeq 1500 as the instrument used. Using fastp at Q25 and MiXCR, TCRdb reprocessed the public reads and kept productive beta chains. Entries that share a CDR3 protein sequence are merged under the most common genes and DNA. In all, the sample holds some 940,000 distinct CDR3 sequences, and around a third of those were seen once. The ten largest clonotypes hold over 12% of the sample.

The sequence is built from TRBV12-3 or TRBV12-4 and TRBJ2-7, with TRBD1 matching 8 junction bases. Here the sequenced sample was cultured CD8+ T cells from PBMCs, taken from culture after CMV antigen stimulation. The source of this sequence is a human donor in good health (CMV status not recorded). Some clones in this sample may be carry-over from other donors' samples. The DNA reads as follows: TGTGCCAGCCAGGGGGCACCCTACGAGCAGTACTTC. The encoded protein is CASQGAPYEQYF.